Below, one T cell receptor (beta chain) is given with its context. How the authors handled the data: Amplified reference gene primers provided the basis for estimating nucleated cell counts. Repertoires were generated with immunoSEQ multiplex PCR, while TCRdb's copy carries only in-frame clones and drops some. V, J and clone size are taken as reported in that table, and D and trimming were inferred from the DNA itself. The repertoire has 65,000 to 70,000 clones, 60% to 85% of them found once; the top ten carry roughly 21%. The CDR3 consists of 16 residues. Trimming pared 0 bases from V and 14 bases from J, leaving 25 bases between. CDR1 is SGHDT, CDR2 YYEEEE, per germline. This entry belongs to a study of blood T cell repertoires in COVID-19. Study background: Samples of COVID-19 (acute and convalescent) were obtained from the United States, Italy and Spain. PBMCs, B-cell-depleted T cells, or T cells were the source of the cDNA or gDNA that made up the material.

Input material: peripheral blood. The TCR was taken from a human donor in a cohort sampled during active COVID-19. The V and J genes are TRBV5-6 and TRBJ2-3; no reliable D call. This CDR3 is CASSLVDTPSKNYGYF. In nucleotides, the CDR3 is TGTGCCAGCAGCTTGGTAGACACCCCGTCTAAGAATTATGGGTATTTT.